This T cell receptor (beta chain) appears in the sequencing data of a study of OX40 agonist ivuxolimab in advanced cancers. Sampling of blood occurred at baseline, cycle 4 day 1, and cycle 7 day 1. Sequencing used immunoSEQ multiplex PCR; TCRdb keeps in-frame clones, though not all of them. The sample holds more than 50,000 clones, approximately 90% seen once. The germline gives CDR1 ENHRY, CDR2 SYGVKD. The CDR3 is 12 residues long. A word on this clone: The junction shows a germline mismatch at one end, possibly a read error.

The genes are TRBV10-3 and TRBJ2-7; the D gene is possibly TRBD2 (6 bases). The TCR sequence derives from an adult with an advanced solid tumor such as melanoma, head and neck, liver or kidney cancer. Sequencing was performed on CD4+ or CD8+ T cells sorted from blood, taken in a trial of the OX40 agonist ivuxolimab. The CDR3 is CAISEFRDSPIF. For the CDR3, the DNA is TGTGCCATCAGTGAGTTCCGGGACTCGCCTATCTTC.